This T cell receptor (beta chain) was sequenced during a study of CD8 T cells in Susac syndrome. The RNA, about 0.5 to 1 ug, was put through reverse transcription using random hexamers. TCRdb reanalysed the immunoSEQ multiplex PCR reads using MiXCR and keeps one entry per CDR3 protein. The table records roughly 160,000 distinct CDR3 sequences, approximately 94% of them present only once. A word on this clonotype: Compared with germline, one end of the junction differs, possibly owing to a read error.

This CDR3 spans 12 amino acids. Germline values: CDR1 SGHTA, CDR2 FQGNSA. Sequencing input: CD4+ T cells from PBMCs. The chain is built from TRBV7-2 and TRBJ1-2; D is possibly TRBD1 (6 bases). The sequence was collected from a human donor with Susac syndrome. The CDR3 is CASSFGGGGCTF. CDR3 coding DNA: TGTGCCAGCAGCTTTGGAGGGGGAGGCTGCACCTTC. Full variable domain (remainder filled in from reference TRBV7-2 and TRBJ1-2): GAGVSQSPSNKVTEKGKDVELRCDPISGHTALYWYRQSLGQGLEFLIYFQGNSAPDKSGLPSDRFSAERTGGSVSTLTIQRTQQEDSAVYLCASSFGGGGCTFGSGTRLTVV.